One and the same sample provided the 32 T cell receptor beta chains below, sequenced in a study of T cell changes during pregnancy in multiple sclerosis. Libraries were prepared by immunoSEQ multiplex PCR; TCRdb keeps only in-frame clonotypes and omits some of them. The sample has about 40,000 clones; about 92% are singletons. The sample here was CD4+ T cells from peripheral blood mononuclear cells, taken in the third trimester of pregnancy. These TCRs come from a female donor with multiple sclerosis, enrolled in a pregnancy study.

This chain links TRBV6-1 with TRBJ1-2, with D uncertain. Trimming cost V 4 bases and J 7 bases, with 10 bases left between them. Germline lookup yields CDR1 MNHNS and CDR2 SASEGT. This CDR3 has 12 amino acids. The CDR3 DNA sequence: TGTGCCAGCAGTGGACCGAGCGGTGGCTACACCTTC. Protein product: CASSGPSGGYTF.

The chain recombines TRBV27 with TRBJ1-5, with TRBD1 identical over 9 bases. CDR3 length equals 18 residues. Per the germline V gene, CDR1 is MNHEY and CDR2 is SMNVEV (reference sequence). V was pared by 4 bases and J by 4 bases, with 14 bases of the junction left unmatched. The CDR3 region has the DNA TGTGCCAGCAGTTCCACCCCGACAGGGGGAAGGCGGAATCAGCCCCAGCATTTT. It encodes CASSSTPTGGRRNQPQHF.

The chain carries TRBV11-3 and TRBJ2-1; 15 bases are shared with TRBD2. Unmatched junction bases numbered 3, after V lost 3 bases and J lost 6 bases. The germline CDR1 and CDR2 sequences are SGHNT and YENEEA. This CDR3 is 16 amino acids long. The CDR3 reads CASSFGLAGGSNEQFF. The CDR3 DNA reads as TGTGCCAGCAGCTTCGGACTAGCGGGAGGGTCCAATGAGCAGTTCTTC.

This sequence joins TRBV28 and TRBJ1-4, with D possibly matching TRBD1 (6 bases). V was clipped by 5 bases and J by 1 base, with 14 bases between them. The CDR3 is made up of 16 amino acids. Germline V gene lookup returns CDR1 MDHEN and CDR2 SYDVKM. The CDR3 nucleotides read TGTGCCAGCAGTCTCGGAACAGGGATAACTAATGAAAAACTGTTTTTT. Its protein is CASSLGTGITNEKLFF.

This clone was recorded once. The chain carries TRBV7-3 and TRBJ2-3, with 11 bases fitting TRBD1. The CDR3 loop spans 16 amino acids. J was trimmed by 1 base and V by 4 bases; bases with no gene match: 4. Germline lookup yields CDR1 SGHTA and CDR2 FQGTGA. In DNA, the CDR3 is TGTGCCAGCAGCTCCCGGACAGGGGGCCGCACAGATACGCAGTATTTT. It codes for CASSSRTGGRTDTQYF.

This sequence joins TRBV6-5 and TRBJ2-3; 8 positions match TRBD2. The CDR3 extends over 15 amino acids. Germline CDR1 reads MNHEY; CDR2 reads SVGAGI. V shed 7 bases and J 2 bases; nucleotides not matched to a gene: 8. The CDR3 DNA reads TGTGCCAGCACCCTCGGACTAGCCTCCACAGATACGCAGTATTTT. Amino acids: CASTLGLASTDTQYF.

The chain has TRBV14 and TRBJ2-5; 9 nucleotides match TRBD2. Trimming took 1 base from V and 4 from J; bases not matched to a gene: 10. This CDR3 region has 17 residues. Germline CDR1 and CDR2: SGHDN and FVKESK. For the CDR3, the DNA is TGTGCCAGCAGCCAAGCCATGGGAGCGGGGGGTCGAGAGACCCAGTACTTC. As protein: CASSQAMGAGGRETQYF. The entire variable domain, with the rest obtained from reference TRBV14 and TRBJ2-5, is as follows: EAGVTQFPSHSVIEKGQTVTLRCDPISGHDNLYWYRRVMGKEIKFLLHFVKESKQDESGMPNNRFLAERTGGTYSTLKVQPAELEDSGVYFCASSQAMGAGGRETQYFGPGTRLLVL.

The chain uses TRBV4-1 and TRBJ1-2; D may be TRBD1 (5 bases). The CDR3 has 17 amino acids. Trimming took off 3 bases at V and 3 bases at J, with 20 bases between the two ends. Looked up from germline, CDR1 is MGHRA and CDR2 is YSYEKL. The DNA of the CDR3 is TGCGCCAGCAGCCACCTATGGGGGGGGAAAGAAGACTATGGCTACACCTTC. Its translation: CASSHLWGGKEDYGYTF.

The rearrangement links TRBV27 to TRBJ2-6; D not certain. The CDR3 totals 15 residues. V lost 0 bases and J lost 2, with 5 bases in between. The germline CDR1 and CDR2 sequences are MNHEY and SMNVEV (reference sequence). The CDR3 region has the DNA TGTGCCAGCAGTTTATCCCTCGCTGGGGCCAACGTCCTGACTTTC. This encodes CASSLSLAGANVLTF.

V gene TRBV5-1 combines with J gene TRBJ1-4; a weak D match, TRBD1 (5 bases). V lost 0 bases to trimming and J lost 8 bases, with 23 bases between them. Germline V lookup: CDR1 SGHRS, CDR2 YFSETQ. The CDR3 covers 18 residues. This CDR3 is CASSLGPPRGRVEEKLFF. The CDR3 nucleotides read TGCGCCAGCAGCTTGGGGCCCCCGCGGGGGAGGGTTGAAGAAAAACTGTTTTTT.

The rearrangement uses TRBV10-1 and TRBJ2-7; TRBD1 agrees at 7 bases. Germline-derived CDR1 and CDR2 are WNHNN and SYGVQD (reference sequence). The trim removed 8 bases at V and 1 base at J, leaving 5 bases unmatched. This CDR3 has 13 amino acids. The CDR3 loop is CASGDSSSYEQYF. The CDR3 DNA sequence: TGCGCCAGCGGGGACAGTTCTTCCTACGAGCAGTACTTC.

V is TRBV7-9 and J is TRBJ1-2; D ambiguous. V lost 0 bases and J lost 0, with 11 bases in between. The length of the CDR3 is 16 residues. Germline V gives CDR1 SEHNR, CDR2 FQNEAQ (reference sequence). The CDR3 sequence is CASSLAPQPTNYGYTF. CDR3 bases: TGTGCCAGCAGCTTAGCCCCACAGCCTACTAACTATGGCTACACCTTC.

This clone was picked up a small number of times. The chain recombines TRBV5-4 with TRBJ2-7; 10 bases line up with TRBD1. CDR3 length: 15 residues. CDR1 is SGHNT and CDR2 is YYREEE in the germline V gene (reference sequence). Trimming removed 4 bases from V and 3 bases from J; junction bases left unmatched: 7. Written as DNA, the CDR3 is TGTGCCAGCAGCCCGAGACAGGGGGCGCGCTACGAGCAGTACTTC. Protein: CASSPRQGARYEQYF.

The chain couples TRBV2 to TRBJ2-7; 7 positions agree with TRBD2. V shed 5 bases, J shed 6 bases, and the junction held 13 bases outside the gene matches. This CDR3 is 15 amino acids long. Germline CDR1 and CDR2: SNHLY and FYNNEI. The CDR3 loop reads CASSPGGGAYVEQYF. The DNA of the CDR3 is TGTGCCAGCAGTCCCGGGGGAGGGGCCTACGTCGAGCAGTACTTC.

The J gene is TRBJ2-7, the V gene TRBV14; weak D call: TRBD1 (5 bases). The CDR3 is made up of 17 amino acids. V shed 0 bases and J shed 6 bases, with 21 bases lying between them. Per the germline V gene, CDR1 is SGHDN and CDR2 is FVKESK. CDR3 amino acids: CASSQEGPGRLEGEQYF. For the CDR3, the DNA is TGTGCCAGCAGCCAAGAGGGGCCCGGCAGGTTAGAAGGCGAGCAGTACTTC.

CDR3 sequence (DNA): TGTGCCAGTACCTTGGGCCTGACGGGCTACACCTTC. Its translation: CASTLGLTGYTF. The chain uses TRBV19 and TRBJ1-2, with no clear D. CDR1 is LNHDA, CDR2 SQIVND, per germline (reference sequence). This CDR3 region has 12 residues. The V end was cut by 7 bases, the J end by 8 bases, with 14 bases between.

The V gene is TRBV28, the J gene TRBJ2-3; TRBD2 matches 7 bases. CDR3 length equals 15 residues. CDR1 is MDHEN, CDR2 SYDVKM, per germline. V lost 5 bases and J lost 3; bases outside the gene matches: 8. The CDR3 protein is CASSLAGVATDTQYF. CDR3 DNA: TGTGCCAGCAGTCTCGCGGGAGTGGCAACAGATACGCAGTATTTT.

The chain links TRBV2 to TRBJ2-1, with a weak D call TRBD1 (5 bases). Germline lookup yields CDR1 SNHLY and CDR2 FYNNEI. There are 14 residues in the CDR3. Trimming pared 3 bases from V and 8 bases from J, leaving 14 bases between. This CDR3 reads CASSDRSGKDEQFF. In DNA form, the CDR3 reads TGTGCCAGCAGTGATAGGTCAGGGAAGGATGAGCAGTTCTTC.

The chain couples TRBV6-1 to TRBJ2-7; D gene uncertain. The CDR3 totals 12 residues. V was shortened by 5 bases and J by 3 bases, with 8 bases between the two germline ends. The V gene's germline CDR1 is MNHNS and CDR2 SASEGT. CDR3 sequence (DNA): TGTGCCAGCAGTTTAAGCTTCTACGAGCAGTACTTC. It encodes CASSLSFYEQYF.

DNA for the CDR3: TGTGCCAGCAGCTTGGCAGGGGCTCCCACAGATACGCAGTATTTT. Translated, it gives CASSLAGAPTDTQYF. The V gene is TRBV5-5, the J gene TRBJ2-3, with D possibly matching TRBD1 (6 bases). Trimming removed 0 bases from V and 2 bases from J, with 10 bases in between. This CDR3 is built from 15 residues. Germline V gene data show CDR1 as SGHKS and CDR2 as YYEKEE (reference sequence). The variable domain in full, completed from reference TRBV5-5 and TRBJ2-3, reads DAGVTQSPTHLIKTRGQQVTLRCSPISGHKSVSWYQQVLGQGPQFIFQYYEKEERGRGNFPDRFSARQFPNYSSELNVNALLLGDSALYLCASSLAGAPTDTQYFGPGTRLTVL.

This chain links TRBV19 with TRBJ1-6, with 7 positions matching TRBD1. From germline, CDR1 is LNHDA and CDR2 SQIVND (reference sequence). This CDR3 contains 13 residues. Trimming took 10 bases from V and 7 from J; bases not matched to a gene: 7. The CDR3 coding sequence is TGTGCCACCGCACAGGGGCGAAATTCACCCCTCCACTTT. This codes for CATAQGRNSPLHF.

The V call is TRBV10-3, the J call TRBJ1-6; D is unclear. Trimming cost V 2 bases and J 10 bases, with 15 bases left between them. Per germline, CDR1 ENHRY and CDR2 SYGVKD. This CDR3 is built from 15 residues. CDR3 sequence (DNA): TGTGCCATCAGTGAGGGAGGCCCGCAGGCCTCACCCCTCCACTTT. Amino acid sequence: CAISEGGPQASPLHF.

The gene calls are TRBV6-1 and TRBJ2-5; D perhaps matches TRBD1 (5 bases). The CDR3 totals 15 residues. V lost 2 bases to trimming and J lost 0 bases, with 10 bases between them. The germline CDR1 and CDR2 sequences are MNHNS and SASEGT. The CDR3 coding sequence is TGTGCCAGCAGTGAAAGGGGCTCGTACCAAGAGACCCAGTACTTC. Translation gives CASSERGSYQETQYF.

This CDR3 is CASSHQAGYTGELFF. DNA for the CDR3: TGCGCCAGCAGCCATCAGGCGGGGTACACCGGGGAGCTGTTTTTT. The chain carries TRBV5-1 and TRBJ2-2; TRBD2 is a possible D gene (6 bases). The CDR3 totals 15 residues. V gave up 4 bases and J gave up 3 bases, with 13 bases separating them. Germline CDR1 is SGHRS and CDR2 is YFSETQ.

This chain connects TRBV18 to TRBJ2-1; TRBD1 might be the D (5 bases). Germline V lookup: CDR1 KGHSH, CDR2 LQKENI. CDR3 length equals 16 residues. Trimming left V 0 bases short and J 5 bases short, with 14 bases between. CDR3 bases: TGTGCCAGCTCACCACCAGTAGGGGTTTCGGACAATGAGCAGTTCTTC. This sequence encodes CASSPPVGVSDNEQFF.

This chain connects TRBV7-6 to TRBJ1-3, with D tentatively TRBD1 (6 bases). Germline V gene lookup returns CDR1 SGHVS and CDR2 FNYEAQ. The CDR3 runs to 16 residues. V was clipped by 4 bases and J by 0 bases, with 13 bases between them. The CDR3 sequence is CASSSQGLSSGNTIYF. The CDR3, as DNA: TGTGCCAGCAGCTCACAGGGTCTTTCCTCTGGAAACACCATATATTTT.

In DNA, the CDR3 is TGTGCCAGTAGTTGGACAGGGGAATACGAGCAGTACTTC. This gives the protein CASSWTGEYEQYF. The genes are TRBV19 and TRBJ2-7, with 9 bases that match TRBD1. CDR3 length: 13 residues. Per the germline V gene, CDR1 is LNHDA and CDR2 is SQIVND (reference sequence). With V trimmed by 5 bases and J by 4 bases, 3 bases remained unmatched.

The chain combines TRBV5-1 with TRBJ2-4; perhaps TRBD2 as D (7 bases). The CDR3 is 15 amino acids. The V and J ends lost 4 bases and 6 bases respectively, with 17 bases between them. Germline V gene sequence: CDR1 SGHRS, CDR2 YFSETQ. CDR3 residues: CASSAAGVAGNIQYF. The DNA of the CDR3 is TGCGCCAGCAGCGCAGCAGGGGTAGCGGGAAACATTCAGTACTTC.

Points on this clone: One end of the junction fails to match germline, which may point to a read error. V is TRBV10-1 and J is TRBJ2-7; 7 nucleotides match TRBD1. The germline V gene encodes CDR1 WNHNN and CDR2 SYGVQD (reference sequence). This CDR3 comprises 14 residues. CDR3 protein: CASSQQGPPVGRGF. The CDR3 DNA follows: TGCGCCAGCAGTCAACAGGGGCCGCCTGTGGGACGGGGTTTC.

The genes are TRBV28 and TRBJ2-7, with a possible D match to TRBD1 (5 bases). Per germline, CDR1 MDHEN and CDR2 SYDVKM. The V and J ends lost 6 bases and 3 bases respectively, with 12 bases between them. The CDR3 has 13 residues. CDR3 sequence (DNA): TGTGCCAGCAGCGTCCCAGGGATCTACGAGCAGTACTTC. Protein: CASSVPGIYEQYF.

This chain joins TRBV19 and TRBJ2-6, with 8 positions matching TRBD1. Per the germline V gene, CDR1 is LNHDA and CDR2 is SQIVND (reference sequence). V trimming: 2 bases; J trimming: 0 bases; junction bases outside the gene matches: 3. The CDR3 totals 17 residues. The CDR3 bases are TGTGCCAGTAGTATAACGGGACAGGTCTCTGGGGCCAACGTCCTGACTTTC. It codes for CASSITGQVSGANVLTF.

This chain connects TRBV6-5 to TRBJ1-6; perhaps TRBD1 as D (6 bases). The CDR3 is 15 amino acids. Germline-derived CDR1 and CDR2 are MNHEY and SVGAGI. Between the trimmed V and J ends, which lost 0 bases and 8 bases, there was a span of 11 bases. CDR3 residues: CASSYSDRPDSPLHF. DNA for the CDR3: TGTGCCAGCAGTTACTCCGACAGGCCGGATTCACCCCTCCACTTT.